This T cell receptor (beta chain) was recorded in a study of T cell responses to AZD1222 COVID-19 vaccine (dated by TCRdb to the early 2020s). For context, the study as a whole: AZD1222 recipients with second doses at about 4 weeks or about 12 weeks were pooled, because spike-specific TCR depth and breadth did not differ between schedules. TCR sequencing was performed for roughly 240 trial participants, of whom approximately 200 were given two doses of AZD1222 and 26 were given two doses of MenACWY control vaccine. Trial participants were enrolled into age subgroups of 18-55, 56-69 and 70-plus years, which contained 148, 28 and 57 TCR-sequenced participants, respectively. The full study reports these points: The 56-69-year group was small, and its depth increase did not reach significance, likely because of low power. Conclusions about previously exposed vaccinees are limited because only six or seven AZD1222 recipients were SARS-CoV-2 seropositive at baseline. Participants were mostly white British and included more females than males, and it was suggested by the authors that clonal diversity may have been underestimated. Spike-specific TCR breadth and depth rose significantly after two AZD1222 doses compared with day 0 and with MenACWY recipients. Vaccine-associated CD4 TCRs spanned the whole spike protein, with dominant responses in regions 160-218 and 743-854. Reportedly, close to half of the unique spike-specific TCRs recognized epitopes lying outside the regions that are mutated in the B.1.351 and B.1.1.7 variants. Because no samples from the day 14 peak response were available, repertoires could be characterized only after the peak T cell response.

Explained via the paper, the time point label denotes: baseline before first vaccination. The vaccinee samples were drawn from two UK trials, COV001 and COV002, one of which was a single-blind randomized controlled phase 2/3 trial testing AZD1222 (ChAdOx1 nCoV-19) in healthy adults. For TCRbeta chain sequencing, PBMC samples were collected from trial participants at day 0 and at day 28 after the second dose. A word on this clone: Its binding antigen is unknown. Base qualities are not provided; no much larger clone lies one nucleotide away.

The CDR3 regions of human TCRbeta chains were analyzed by immunosequencing. Per the original workflow: Repertoire TCRs were matched against a reference library of SARS-CoV-2-specific TCRs generated with the MIRA antigen-specificity platform. Breadth was defined as the fraction of unique TCRs that were SARS-CoV-2-associated. Depth was defined as the fraction of total T cells that were SARS-CoV-2-associated. Using the MIRA data, each spike-specific TCR was assigned both to the spike region to which the TCR was reactive and to a CD4 or CD8 class. Log10-transformed breadth and depth values were compared by one-way ANOVA with Sidak's multiple comparisons tests. The table was pulled from immuneACCESS by TCRdb, which kept in-frame rearrangements only. Such tables lose some clones; where checked, under half of the loss comes from unresolved V genes, and the rest has no known cause. Clonal size and the V and J genes are those of that table, whereas D and trimming came from the DNA. In all, the sample holds 100,000 to 150,000 clones, and over 75% of those were seen once. The ten largest clones take up 7.5% to 8% of the sample.

Trimming costs V 7 bases and J 3 bases, and their ends lie 16 bases apart. Per the germline V gene, SGHAT is the CDR1 and FQNNGV is the CDR2. The CDR3 contains 16 residues, cysteine and phenylalanine counted. The retained sequence is limited to the CDR3, 48 bases, with the frame set at the first base. The material was peripheral blood, obtained on day 0 of AZD1222 vaccination. The chain uses TRBV11-2 and TRBJ1-6; no confident D gene assignment can be made. The sequence came from an adult in good health. For the CDR3, the sequence is CASTHRGDGYNSPLHF. DNA sequence: TGTGCCAGCACCCATCGGGGAGACGGCTATAATTCACCCCTCCACTTT.